This entry features one T cell receptor (beta chain) sequence. TCRdb keeps only in-frame clones here, not all; method: immunoSEQ multiplex PCR. The sample has around 200,000 clones; around 90% are singletons. CDR3 length: 16 residues. Germline CDR1 reads SGHTA; CDR2 reads FQGNSA. J lost 2 bases, V lost 1 base, and 2 bases had no gene match. These data originate in a study of blood T cell repertoires in COVID-19. The J gene is TRBJ1-6, the V gene TRBV7-2; TRBD1 matches at 7 bases. Material for sequencing was PBMCs or T cells enriched from blood (not recorded which). This TCR was sampled from a man between 25 and 39 years old who had recovered from COVID-19. The CDR3 sequence: CASSLGGTAYNSPLHF. CDR3 DNA: TGTGCCAGCAGCTTAGGTGGGACAGCCTATAATTCACCCCTCCACTTT.